Listed below are T cell receptor beta chains from one sample, sequenced in a study of regulatory T cells in long-lasting Graves disease. TCRdb ran MiXCR on the multiplex PCR reads and lists one entry per CDR3 protein. The repertoire consists of about 540,000 distinct CDR3 sequences, with roughly 14% occurring once and the leading ten covering 10%. These data were likewise used in another study, on T cells in Graves' hyperthyroidism and ophthalmopathy.

The sample in question was peripheral blood mononuclear cells (PBMCs), obtained at new diagnosis, from a patient treated with antithyroid drugs. These receptors were obtained from a man younger than 45 with Graves disease. CDR3s include the opening cysteine and the closing phenylalanine or tryptophan. Fields, in order: V gene, J gene, CDR3 length, clone size, D gene, CDR3 protein, CDR3 DNA. The D gene is left open where the match is weak. Clone size is not always given. Where it is, it says once, few, many or a class for expanded clones.

v_call: TRBV20-1; j_call: TRBJ2-5; cdr3_length: 14; clone_size: many; d_call: -; cdr3_aa: CSPRQPGPEETQYF; cdr3_nt: TGCAGTCCAAGACAACCGGGCCCAGAGGAGACCCAGTACTTC
v_call: TRBV4-2; j_call: TRBJ2-3; cdr3_length: 17; clone_size: -; d_call: -; cdr3_aa: CASSLPRSGSSVDTQYF; cdr3_nt: TGTGCCAGCAGCCTCCCCCGGAGCGGCTCCTCGGTGGATACGCAGTATTTT
v_call: TRBV11-2; j_call: TRBJ2-1; cdr3_length: 13; clone_size: many; d_call: -; cdr3_aa: CASSQGSISEQFF; cdr3_nt: TGTGCCAGCAGCCAGGGTAGCATTAGTGAGCAGTTCTTC
v_call: TRBV19; j_call: TRBJ2-7; cdr3_length: 14; clone_size: -; d_call: -; cdr3_aa: CASTARGVGYEQYF; cdr3_nt: TGTGCCAGTACGGCGCGGGGTGTTGGTTACGAGCAGTACTTC
v_call: TRBV20-1; j_call: TRBJ1-1; cdr3_length: 12; clone_size: few; d_call: -; cdr3_aa: CSARGGATEAFF; cdr3_nt: TGCAGTGCTAGAGGAGGGGCCACTGAAGCTTTCTTT
v_call: TRBV20-1; j_call: TRBJ2-1; cdr3_length: 16; clone_size: few; d_call: TRBD2; cdr3_aa: CSARTLAGGPRGEQFF; cdr3_nt: TGCAGTGCTAGAACCCTAGCGGGAGGGCCGAGGGGTGAGCAGTTCTTC
v_call: TRBV12-3/TRBV12-4; j_call: TRBJ2-7; cdr3_length: 13; clone_size: -; d_call: TRBD2; cdr3_aa: CASRVGGRSEQYF; cdr3_nt: TGTGCCAGTAGGGTTGGCGGGAGATCCGAGCAGTACTTC
v_call: TRBV18; j_call: TRBJ2-2; cdr3_length: 15; clone_size: few; d_call: -; cdr3_aa: CASSPNVGDAGELFF; cdr3_nt: TGTGCCAGCTCCCCTAATGTCGGGGATGCCGGGGAGCTGTTTTTT
v_call: TRBV24-1; j_call: TRBJ2-2; cdr3_length: 14; clone_size: -; d_call: -; cdr3_aa: CATRVSTDTGELFF; cdr3_nt: TGTGCCACCAGAGTTTCGACGGACACCGGGGAGCTGTTTTTT
v_call: TRBV6-1; j_call: TRBJ2-1; cdr3_length: 15; clone_size: -; d_call: -; cdr3_aa: CASSRGEIIPGEQFF; cdr3_nt: TGTGCCAGCAGTAGAGGGGAAATCATCCCGGGGGAGCAGTTCTTC
v_call: TRBV10-2; j_call: TRBJ2-3; cdr3_length: 15; clone_size: many; d_call: TRBD2; cdr3_aa: CASSALAGGMDTQYF; cdr3_nt: TGCGCCAGCAGTGCTCTAGCGGGAGGCATGGATACGCAGTATTTT
v_call: TRBV28; j_call: TRBJ1-2; cdr3_length: 12; clone_size: -; d_call: -; cdr3_aa: CASSPPGPGYTF; cdr3_nt: TGTGCCAGCAGTCCCCCGGGCCCTGGCTACACCTTC
v_call: TRBV20-1; j_call: TRBJ2-3; cdr3_length: 15; clone_size: many; d_call: -; cdr3_aa: CSARLTPIRTDTQYF; cdr3_nt: TGCAGTGCTAGACTTACACCGATCCGCACGGATACGCAGTATTTT
v_call: TRBV12-3/TRBV12-4; j_call: TRBJ1-6; cdr3_length: 14; clone_size: many; d_call: -; cdr3_aa: CASTLGGNNSPLHF; cdr3_nt: TGTGCCAGCACCCTAGGGGGGAATAATTCACCCCTCCACTTT
v_call: TRBV19; j_call: TRBJ2-7; cdr3_length: 15; clone_size: -; d_call: TRBD2; cdr3_aa: CASSATSGSWYEQYF; cdr3_nt: TGTGCCAGTAGTGCGACTAGCGGGAGTTGGTACGAGCAGTACTTC
v_call: TRBV7-8; j_call: TRBJ1-3; cdr3_length: 15; clone_size: many; d_call: -; cdr3_aa: CASSLGLGSGNTIYF; cdr3_nt: TGTGCCAGCAGCTTAGGGTTGGGCTCTGGAAACACCATATATTTT
v_call: TRBV24-1; j_call: TRBJ2-4; cdr3_length: 17; clone_size: -; d_call: TRBD1; cdr3_aa: CATSESTGGWAKNIQYF; cdr3_nt: TGTGCCACCAGTGAATCGACAGGGGGCTGGGCCAAAAACATTCAGTACTTC
v_call: TRBV12-3/TRBV12-4; j_call: TRBJ1-5; cdr3_length: 13; clone_size: many; d_call: -; cdr3_aa: CASSPYSNQPQHF; cdr3_nt: TGTGCCAGCAGTCCATATAGCAATCAGCCCCAGCATTTT
v_call: TRBV2; j_call: TRBJ2-1; cdr3_length: 15; clone_size: many; d_call: -; cdr3_aa: CASREQGSSYNEQFF; cdr3_nt: TGTGCCAGCAGGGAACAGGGAAGCTCCTACAATGAGCAGTTCTTC
v_call: TRBV30; j_call: TRBJ1-1; cdr3_length: 12; clone_size: many; d_call: TRBD1; cdr3_aa: CAWGTGGPEAFF; cdr3_nt: TGTGCCTGGGGAACAGGGGGACCTGAAGCTTTCTTT
v_call: TRBV19; j_call: TRBJ2-3; cdr3_length: 16; clone_size: -; d_call: -; cdr3_aa: CASSIGNGVSTDTQYF; cdr3_nt: TGTGCCAGTAGTATTGGGAACGGGGTTAGCACAGATACGCAGTATTTT
v_call: TRBV7-9; j_call: TRBJ2-5; cdr3_length: 14; clone_size: -; d_call: -; cdr3_aa: CASSWGGRQETQYF; cdr3_nt: TGTGCCAGCAGCTGGGGCGGGCGACAAGAGACCCAGTACTTC
v_call: TRBV27; j_call: TRBJ2-1; cdr3_length: 15; clone_size: many; d_call: TRBD1; cdr3_aa: CASSWGQSSYNEQFF; cdr3_nt: TGTGCCAGCAGTTGGGGACAGAGCTCCTACAATGAGCAGTTCTTC
v_call: TRBV7-2; j_call: TRBJ1-4; cdr3_length: 13; clone_size: -; d_call: -; cdr3_aa: CASSFPGVEKLFF; cdr3_nt: TGTGCCAGCAGCTTTCCAGGAGTAGAAAAACTGTTTTTT
v_call: TRBV29-1; j_call: TRBJ2-1; cdr3_length: 15; clone_size: -; d_call: -; cdr3_aa: CSVEEERSSYNEQFF; cdr3_nt: TGCAGCGTTGAAGAGGAGAGGAGCTCCTACAATGAGCAGTTCTTC
v_call: TRBV20-1; j_call: TRBJ2-2; cdr3_length: 15; clone_size: many; d_call: -; cdr3_aa: CSASYGPNIPGELFF; cdr3_nt: TGCAGTGCTAGTTACGGACCCAACATCCCCGGGGAGCTGTTTTTT
v_call: TRBV6-2/TRBV6-3; j_call: TRBJ2-5; cdr3_length: 14; clone_size: many; d_call: TRBD2; cdr3_aa: CASSYSGGEETQYF; cdr3_nt: TGTGCCAGCAGTTATAGCGGGGGCGAAGAGACCCAGTACTTC
v_call: TRBV5-1; j_call: TRBJ1-3; cdr3_length: 17; clone_size: once; d_call: TRBD1; cdr3_aa: CASSFAGQGLSGNTIYF; cdr3_nt: TGCGCCAGCAGCTTCGCGGGACAGGGACTCTCTGGAAACACCATATATTTT
v_call: TRBV19; j_call: TRBJ1-1; cdr3_length: 14; clone_size: -; d_call: TRBD1; cdr3_aa: CASRRQGANTEAFF; cdr3_nt: TGTGCCAGCCGACGACAGGGGGCAAACACTGAAGCTTTCTTT
v_call: TRBV6-1; j_call: TRBJ1-6; cdr3_length: 15; clone_size: many; d_call: -; cdr3_aa: CASSRRSSYNSPLHF; cdr3_nt: TGTGCCAGCAGCCGTAGATCCTCCTATAATTCACCCCTCCACTTT
v_call: TRBV30; j_call: TRBJ2-2; cdr3_length: 15; clone_size: -; d_call: TRBD2; cdr3_aa: CAWRSSGRADGELFF; cdr3_nt: TGTGCCTGGAGATCCAGCGGGAGGGCCGACGGGGAGCTGTTTTTT
v_call: TRBV10-2; j_call: TRBJ2-3; cdr3_length: 18; clone_size: -; d_call: TRBD2; cdr3_aa: CASSEYGTSGRVTDTQYF; cdr3_nt: TGCGCCAGCAGTGAGTACGGGACTAGCGGGAGGGTCACAGATACGCAGTATTTT
v_call: TRBV15; j_call: TRBJ1-5; cdr3_length: 15; clone_size: -; d_call: -; cdr3_aa: CATSRDSRGGQPQHF; cdr3_nt: TGTGCCACCAGCAGAGATAGCAGGGGCGGGCAGCCCCAGCATTTT
v_call: TRBV11-1; j_call: TRBJ2-2; cdr3_length: 17; clone_size: -; d_call: -; cdr3_aa: CASTKGDSGGVGGELFF; cdr3_nt: TGTGCCAGCACCAAAGGGGATTCTGGGGGAGTCGGCGGGGAGCTGTTTTTT
v_call: TRBV30; j_call: TRBJ2-1; cdr3_length: 14; clone_size: -; d_call: TRBD2; cdr3_aa: CAWSAGGSYNEQFF; cdr3_nt: TGTGCCTGGAGTGCGGGAGGGTCCTACAATGAGCAGTTCTTC
v_call: TRBV7-2; j_call: TRBJ1-2; cdr3_length: 15; clone_size: many; d_call: TRBD1; cdr3_aa: CASSPWDRPSYGYTF; cdr3_nt: TGTGCCAGCAGCCCCTGGGACAGGCCTAGCTATGGCTACACCTTC
v_call: TRBV20-1; j_call: TRBJ2-7; cdr3_length: 16; clone_size: -; d_call: TRBD2; cdr3_aa: CSAFQLTGGAAYEQYF; cdr3_nt: TGCAGTGCTTTCCAGTTAACGGGAGGTGCGGCATACGAGCAGTACTTC
v_call: TRBV10-2; j_call: TRBJ1-1; cdr3_length: 13; clone_size: many; d_call: TRBD1; cdr3_aa: CATSGQRNTEAFF; cdr3_nt: TGCGCCACCTCGGGACAGAGGAACACTGAAGCTTTCTTT
v_call: TRBV2; j_call: TRBJ2-1; cdr3_length: 15; clone_size: many; d_call: TRBD1; cdr3_aa: CASRSGTGGRNEQFF; cdr3_nt: TGTGCCAGCAGGAGCGGGACAGGGGGTCGCAATGAGCAGTTCTTC
v_call: TRBV4-1; j_call: TRBJ1-2; cdr3_length: 15; clone_size: -; d_call: -; cdr3_aa: CASSQDHRDGYGYTF; cdr3_nt: TGCGCCAGCAGCCAAGATCACAGGGACGGCTATGGCTACACCTTC
v_call: TRBV6-1; j_call: TRBJ2-2; cdr3_length: 15; clone_size: many; d_call: -; cdr3_aa: CASSPRGSVTGELFF; cdr3_nt: TGTGCCAGCAGTCCCCGGGGTAGTGTGACCGGGGAGCTGTTTTTT
v_call: TRBV18; j_call: TRBJ2-3; cdr3_length: 16; clone_size: many; d_call: -; cdr3_aa: CASSPFSQGATDTQYF; cdr3_nt: TGTGCCAGCTCACCCTTTTCGCAGGGCGCTACAGATACGCAGTATTTT
v_call: TRBV7-9; j_call: TRBJ2-5; cdr3_length: 15; clone_size: few; d_call: -; cdr3_aa: CASSLAVTGKETQYF; cdr3_nt: TGTGCCAGCAGCTTAGCAGTAACGGGGAAAGAGACCCAGTACTTC
v_call: TRBV29-1; j_call: TRBJ2-5; cdr3_length: 13; clone_size: few; d_call: -; cdr3_aa: CSVLSWSQETQYF; cdr3_nt: TGCAGCGTCCTGTCCTGGTCCCAAGAGACCCAGTACTTC
v_call: TRBV30; j_call: TRBJ1-1; cdr3_length: 13; clone_size: many; d_call: -; cdr3_aa: CAWRWQVNTEAFF; cdr3_nt: TGTGCCTGGCGGTGGCAGGTGAACACTGAAGCTTTCTTT
v_call: TRBV24-1; j_call: TRBJ2-1; cdr3_length: 15; clone_size: few; d_call: TRBD2; cdr3_aa: CATSDASGNHNEQFF; cdr3_nt: TGTGCCACCAGTGATGCTAGCGGGAACCACAATGAGCAGTTCTTC
v_call: TRBV13; j_call: TRBJ2-7; cdr3_length: 14; clone_size: many; d_call: -; cdr3_aa: CASSLSGLEGEQYF; cdr3_nt: TGTGCCAGCAGCTTATCGGGATTGGAGGGCGAGCAGTACTTC
v_call: TRBV12-3/TRBV12-4; j_call: TRBJ2-7; cdr3_length: 14; clone_size: many; d_call: TRBD1; cdr3_aa: CASTADRVAYEQYF; cdr3_nt: TGTGCCAGCACCGCGGACAGGGTTGCCTACGAGCAGTACTTC
v_call: TRBV9; j_call: TRBJ2-3; cdr3_length: 16; clone_size: few; d_call: TRBD2; cdr3_aa: CASGLAGGILTDTQYF; cdr3_nt: TGTGCCAGCGGCTTAGCGGGAGGGATCCTCACAGATACGCAGTATTTT
v_call: TRBV7-9; j_call: TRBJ1-2; cdr3_length: 14; clone_size: many; d_call: -; cdr3_aa: CASSLGEADYGYTF; cdr3_nt: TGTGCCAGCAGCTTAGGGGAGGCGGACTATGGCTACACCTTC
v_call: TRBV7-9; j_call: TRBJ2-7; cdr3_length: 17; clone_size: many; d_call: -; cdr3_aa: CASSALEGTRAAYEQYF; cdr3_nt: TGTGCCAGCAGCGCTCTGGAGGGAACTAGAGCAGCCTACGAGCAGTACTTC
v_call: TRBV9; j_call: TRBJ2-3; cdr3_length: 17; clone_size: few; d_call: TRBD2; cdr3_aa: CASSVERGLAGADTQYF; cdr3_nt: TGTGCCAGCAGCGTAGAAAGGGGTCTAGCGGGAGCAGATACGCAGTATTTT
v_call: TRBV5-1; j_call: TRBJ2-7; cdr3_length: 15; clone_size: many; d_call: -; cdr3_aa: CASSWKLTAPYEQYF; cdr3_nt: TGCGCCAGCAGCTGGAAGCTGACAGCACCCTACGAGCAGTACTTC
v_call: TRBV6-1; j_call: TRBJ2-2; cdr3_length: 12; clone_size: many; d_call: -; cdr3_aa: CASLGVDGELFF; cdr3_nt: TGTGCCAGCCTTGGAGTGGACGGGGAGCTGTTTTTT
v_call: TRBV20-1; j_call: TRBJ2-1; cdr3_length: 14; clone_size: few; d_call: -; cdr3_aa: CSAVGDGSYNEQFF; cdr3_nt: TGCAGTGCTGTCGGAGATGGCTCCTACAATGAGCAGTTCTTC
v_call: TRBV12-3/TRBV12-4; j_call: TRBJ2-1; cdr3_length: 15; clone_size: many; d_call: -; cdr3_aa: CASSFARDSYNEQFF; cdr3_nt: TGTGCCAGCAGTTTTGCCCGGGACTCCTACAATGAGCAGTTCTTC
v_call: TRBV12-5; j_call: TRBJ2-3; cdr3_length: 17; clone_size: many; d_call: -; cdr3_aa: CASGLVRRLRGTDTQYF; cdr3_nt: TGTGCTAGTGGTTTGGTAAGGAGGCTTAGGGGCACAGATACGCAGTATTTT
v_call: TRBV29-1; j_call: TRBJ1-2; cdr3_length: 12; clone_size: many; d_call: -; cdr3_aa: CSVDYGNYGYTF; cdr3_nt: TGCAGCGTTGATTACGGAAACTATGGCTACACCTTC
v_call: TRBV20-1; j_call: TRBJ1-5; cdr3_length: 14; clone_size: many; d_call: -; cdr3_aa: CSAFSEGSNQPQHF; cdr3_nt: TGCAGTGCTTTTTCGGAGGGCAGCAATCAGCCCCAGCATTTT